This record looks at one TCR beta chain sequence and its context. This clonotype was observed at least ten times. The antigen it recognizes is unknown. Per-base qualities were not stored, and no clone one base away is much larger. Only healthy Caucasian donors were included. The twin cohort consisted of three pairs of female monozygotic twins, all aged about 18 to 30 years. RNA for TCR libraries was isolated from peripheral blood mononuclear cells. Its CDR3 holds 13 amino acids, cysteine through phenylalanine. The entry retains the CDR3 DNA only, 39 bases that are in frame from base 1. Trimming costs V 3 bases and J 0 bases, and their ends lie 5 bases apart. The receptor library was made with 5' RACE. The reads were generated on an Illumina HiSeq 2000. A universal primer binding site was added through template switching, and the final cDNA carried a unique molecular identifier so that TCR cDNA molecules could be counted accurately. Specific primers in the conserved constant-segment region were used to synthesize first-strand cDNA for TCR alpha and beta chains. To control for contamination, every cDNA library carried two barcodes: a SMART-Mk sample barcode plus Illumina barcodes. Two successive PCR steps introduced TruSeq adapter sequences along with Illumina sample barcodes. Sequencing of the TCR alpha and beta cDNA libraries was done on the Illumina HiSeq platform using custom primers. The paper's data handling went like this. Raw reads were processed with MiGEC to extract unique molecular identifiers, and MiXCR was used to determine CDR3 positions. For each individual, recombination models were inferred using an EM algorithm with the repgenHMM and IGoR tools. The analysis of shared clonotypes was done with the tcR package in R, with sharing normalized by the product of cloneset sizes. Out-of-frame nonproductive sequences were analyzed to study raw recombination free of thymic and clonal selection effects. TCRdb itself trimmed the public reads at Q25 with fastp, ran MiXCR and retained productive beta chains. Each CDR3 protein gets just one entry, which takes the most common genes and DNA from the rows behind it. The V and J calls and clone size are TCRdb's, not the authors'. This sample gives under 900,000 distinct CDR3 sequences in total; approximately 13% of them show up just once. Around 1.6% of the sample belongs to the ten largest clones.

The source of the sample is a study of identical twins (dated by TCRdb to 2015 to 2016). Study-wide context: To test whether fetal clonotypes persist, the study used deep sequencing on TCR alpha and beta repertoires from monozygotic twins, unrelated adults of various ages, and cord blood. Replicate twin experiments were performed at different times using different library preparation protocols to rule out contamination.

What the work shows at the level of the full study, not this receptor alone: Fewer insertions were carried by abundant cord blood beta clonotypes, a similar but weaker trend appeared in young adult naive repertoires, and no such trend appeared in memory repertoires. Recombination models systematically underestimated out-of-frame TCR alpha sharing in monozygotic twins but agreed with sharing between unrelated individuals. Compared with coincidental sharing between unrelated individuals, an excess of low generation-probability sequences was observed among out-of-frame TCR alpha sequences shared between twins. A weaker excess of twin sharing was found in beta out-of-frame sequences because the signal-to-noise ratio was lowered by fewer shared sequences. Because the same donors could not be followed over many years, the conclusions depended on cross-sectional statistical analysis. Invariant T cells such as MAIT and iNKT could partly confound zero-insertion analyses, although diverse VJ usage argued against such confounding for most clonotypes.

This sample also appeared in a second study, on yellow fever vaccine responses in identical twins. As the second publication notes: The authors reported that the T cell response to vaccination in identical twins appeared partly convergent and partly personalized. The study precisely tracked vaccine-responding T cell clones in identical twins.

The clonotype was recovered from a woman aged 18-30 years in good health. The material sequenced was PBMCs. The chain couples TRBV12-3 or TRBV12-4 to TRBJ1-1, with the D gene uncertain. The DNA sequence is as follows: TGTGCCAGCAGTTTTGGAATGAACACTGAAGCTTTCTTT. Its amino acids are CASSFGMNTEAFF.